This T cell receptor (beta chain) was recovered during a study of shared clonotypes between healthy human individuals. Between the trimmed V and J ends, which lost 2 bases and 4 bases, there was a span of 5 bases. The CDR3 totals 12 residues. Germline CDR1 is MNHEY and CDR2 is SVGAGI. The naive CD8 fraction comprised CD45RO-negative cells positively selected for CCR7 and excluded terminally differentiated effector memory CD45RA+ cells. Assay used: immunoSEQ multiplex PCR; TCRdb lists only in-frame clones, some missing. The sample has around 1.9 million clones; about 93% are singletons. This TCR was sampled from a man younger than 35 in good health. Some clones in this sample may be carry-over from other donors' samples. This chain connects TRBV6-5 to TRBJ1-1, with D unclear. Sequencing input: naive CD8+ T cells from PBMCs. The DNA of the CDR3 is TGTGCCAGCAGTTACGGTCTCACTGAAGCTTTCTTT. This gives the protein CASSYGLTEAFF.